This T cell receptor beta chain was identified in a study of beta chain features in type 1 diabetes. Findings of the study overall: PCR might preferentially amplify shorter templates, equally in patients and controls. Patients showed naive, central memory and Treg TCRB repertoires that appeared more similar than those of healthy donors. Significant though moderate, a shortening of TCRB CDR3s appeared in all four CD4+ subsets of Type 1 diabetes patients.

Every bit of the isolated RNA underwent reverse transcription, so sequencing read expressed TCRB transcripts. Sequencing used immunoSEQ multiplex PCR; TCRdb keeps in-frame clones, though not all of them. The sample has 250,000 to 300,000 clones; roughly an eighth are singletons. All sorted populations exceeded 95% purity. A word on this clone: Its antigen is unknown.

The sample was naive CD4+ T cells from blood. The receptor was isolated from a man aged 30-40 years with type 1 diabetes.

CDR3 nucleotide sequence: TGTGCCAGCAGCTTACAGGTGGGAGAGACCCAGTACTTC. This sequence encodes CASSLQVGETQYF. This sequence joins TRBV5-4 and TRBJ2-5; D possibly corresponds to TRBD1 (5 bases). The V end was cut by 2 bases, the J end by 4 bases, with 9 bases between. The germline V gene encodes CDR1 SGHNT and CDR2 YYREEE (reference sequence). This CDR3 has 13 amino acids.